One sample yielded the 17 T cell receptor beta chains listed below, sequenced in a study of shared clonotypes between healthy human individuals (dated by TCRdb to the early 2020s). The library was generated by the immunoSEQ multiplex PCR assay. In its TCRdb copy, this immuneACCESS table keeps in-frame sequences only and misses some clones. Where compared with another copy, unresolved V genes explain less than half of these, and the others have no known cause. The sample has some 2,100,000 clones on record, roughly 91% of them singletons. The biggest ten clones account for 1.5% to 2% of the sample. CD8 naive samples consisted of CD45RO-negative cells that were positively selected for CCR7, yielding a CD45RA+CCR7+ population without TemRA cells. Sequenced material: naive CD8+ T cells from PBMCs. This sample's cell subset or site label indicates: CD45RA+CCR7+. These receptors all stem from a man between 18 and 35 years old in good health. Some clones in this sample may be carry-over from other donors' samples.

The V gene is TRBV29-1, the J gene TRBJ1-2; tentatively, D is TRBD1 (6 bases). The germline V gene has CDR1 SQVTM and CDR2 ANQGSEA. The V end was cut by 7 bases, the J end by 5 bases, with 14 bases between. This CDR3 has 12 residues. Written as DNA, the CDR3 is TGCAGCGCCGCAACAGGGCTTTATGGCTACACCTTC. The encoded protein is CSAATGLYGYTF.

A remark on this clone: Other DNA sequences in the sample encode the same CDR3. The chain couples TRBV27 to TRBJ1-1; the D is unclear. This CDR3 spans 12 amino acids. The V end was cut by 5 bases, the J end by 1 base, with 5 bases between. Germline V gene lookup returns CDR1 MNHEY and CDR2 SMNVEV (reference sequence). The CDR3: CASSRGNTEAFF. As DNA, the CDR3 is TGTGCCAGCAGTAGAGGGAACACTGAAGCTTTCTTT.

The chain recombines TRBV6-5 with TRBJ2-7, with 11 bases identical to TRBD2. V gave up 6 bases and J gave up 4 bases; unmatched junction bases: 8. Germline-derived CDR1 and CDR2 are MNHEY and SVGAGI. This CDR3 has 15 amino acids. The CDR3 DNA is TGTGCCAGCAGCCTACCGGGGACTAGCGGTTACGAGCAGTACTTC. As protein: CASSLPGTSGYEQYF.

This clone was seen once. The sample holds other DNA sequences that translate to the same CDR3. CDR3 amino acids: CASSQVGSTDTQYF. CDR3 in DNA: TGCGCCAGCAGCCAAGTTGGGAGCACAGATACGCAGTATTTT. The V gene is TRBV4-1, the J gene TRBJ2-3; no clear D gene. Between the trimmed V and J ends, which lost 1 base and 0 bases, there was a span of 5 bases. There are 14 residues in the CDR3. Germline V gene data show CDR1 as MGHRA and CDR2 as YSYEKL.

J is TRBJ2-2 and V is TRBV27; D remains unclear. Trimming removed 2 bases at V and 6 bases at J, with 7 bases between. Looked up from germline, CDR1 is MNHEY and CDR2 is SMNVEV (reference sequence). The CDR3 totals 13 residues. CDR3 nucleotide sequence: TGTGCCAGCAGTTTAAGGACCCCCGGGGAGCTGTTTTTT. Translation gives CASSLRTPGELFF.

This clone was seen a single time. The chain is built from TRBV29-1 and TRBJ2-7, with 7 bases matching TRBD2. The CDR3 length is 15 residues. CDR1 and CDR2 (germline): SQVTM, ANQGSEA. Unmatched junction bases numbered 7, after V lost 0 bases and J lost 2 bases. CDR3 in amino acids: CSVEDRGVYTYEQYF. DNA of the CDR3: TGCAGCGTTGAAGATCGGGGGGTATACACCTACGAGCAGTACTTC.

CDR3: CASSQRHRGREPQHF. The CDR3 region has the DNA TGCGCCAGCAGCCAACGGCACAGGGGTCGTGAGCCCCAGCATTTT. The chain links TRBV4-1 to TRBJ1-5, with 7 positions matching TRBD1. Germline V gives CDR1 MGHRA, CDR2 YSYEKL. The CDR3 totals 15 residues. V gave up 2 bases and J gave up 8 bases; unmatched junction bases: 9.

This clone was counted a single time. The rearrangement uses TRBV5-6 and TRBJ1-5; tentatively, D is TRBD1 (5 bases). The CDR3 totals 16 residues. The V gene lost 2 bases and the J gene lost 1 base, with 13 bases spanning the gap. CDR1 SGHDT and CDR2 YYEEEE come from the germline V gene. CDR3 sequence (DNA): TGTGCCAGCAGCTTAAGGGGTTTTTCGAGCAATCAGCCCCAGCATTTT. It encodes CASSLRGFSSNQPQHF.

The chain has TRBV19 and TRBJ2-1; 11 positions agree with TRBD2. The V gene end was trimmed by 3 bases and the J gene end by 0 bases; junction bases not matched to a gene: 4. CDR3 length equals 17 residues. Per the germline V gene, CDR1 is LNHDA and CDR2 is SQIVND (reference sequence). The CDR3: CASSMSSGRSSYNEQFF. CDR3 nucleotide sequence: TGTGCCAGTAGTATGTCTAGCGGGAGGAGCTCCTACAATGAGCAGTTCTTC.

The V and J genes are TRBV28 and TRBJ2-1; 10 bases fit TRBD2. Germline trimming cut 4 bases from V and 5 bases from J; bases unmatched to any gene: 5. This CDR3 spans 15 amino acids. Looked up from germline, CDR1 is MDHEN and CDR2 is SYDVKM. The CDR3 DNA follows: TGTGCCAGCAGTTCCGGACTAGCGGAGAACAATGAGCAGTTCTTC. This codes for CASSSGLAENNEQFF.

The CDR3 region is CASSVGTSRGNEQFF. CDR3 DNA sequence: TGTGCCAGCAGCGTTGGGACTTCCCGGGGGAATGAGCAGTTCTTC. The chain recombines TRBV9 with TRBJ2-1, with a possible D match to TRBD2 (6 bases). Per germline, CDR1 SGDLS and CDR2 YYNGEE. V lost 2 bases and J lost 7, with 16 bases in between. This CDR3 spans 15 amino acids.

The V call is TRBV13, the J call TRBJ2-1, with TRBD2 matching over 7 bases. Germline V gives CDR1 PRHDT, CDR2 FYEKMQ (reference sequence). Trimming cost V 6 bases and J 0 bases; bases outside gene matches: 14. CDR3 length: 18 residues. The CDR3 bases are TGTGCCAGCAGTTCCCGGGAGGCTTTCGTCACCTCCTACAATGAGCAGTTCTTC. Translation gives CASSSREAFVTSYNEQFF.

The J gene is TRBJ1-5, the V gene TRBV7-9; D is ambiguous. This CDR3 spans 17 amino acids. Trimming took 5 bases from V and 0 from J, leaving 17 bases between them. CDR1 and CDR2 from the germline V gene are SEHNR and FQNEAQ (reference sequence). In DNA, the CDR3 is TGTGCCAGCAGCCCCCGGGGTGGGGTTGATAGCAATCAGCCCCAGCATTTT. Amino acids: CASSPRGGVDSNQPQHF.

The chain carries TRBV9 and TRBJ2-7, with D possibly matching TRBD2 (6 bases). Germline values: CDR1 SGDLS, CDR2 YYNGEE. Trimming stripped 5 bases from V and 1 base from J, with 10 bases between. This CDR3 is 13 amino acids long. The DNA of the CDR3 is TGTGCCAGCAGTCGGGGACTGTCCTACGAGCAGTACTTC. Translated: CASSRGLSYEQYF.

This clone showed up just a few times. The gene calls are TRBV19 and TRBJ1-5, with D tentatively TRBD1 (6 bases). The V gene lost 0 bases and the J gene lost 2 bases, with 14 bases spanning the gap. This CDR3 comprises 17 residues. CDR1 and CDR2 from the germline V gene are LNHDA and SQIVND (reference sequence). The CDR3 loop reads CASSIDGDILRNQPQHF. As DNA, the CDR3 is TGTGCCAGTAGTATAGATGGGGACATTCTTCGCAATCAGCCCCAGCATTTT.

The chain couples TRBV5-1 to TRBJ2-1, with TRBD2 identical over 9 bases. From germline, CDR1 is SGHRS and CDR2 YFSETQ. CDR3 length equals 15 residues. V was clipped by 0 bases and J by 7 bases; unmatched bases: 5. CDR3 region: CASSLASGIQNEQFF. The CDR3 nucleotides read TGCGCCAGCAGCTTGGCTAGCGGGATCCAGAATGAGCAGTTCTTC. Supplemented by reference TRBV5-1 and TRBJ2-1, the full variable domain reads KAGVTQTPRYLIKTRGQQVTLSCSPISGHRSVSWYQQTPGQGLQFLFEYFSETQRNKGNFPGRFSGRQFSNSRSEMNVSTLELGDSALYLCASSLASGIQNEQFFGPGTRLTVL.

The chain couples TRBV7-3 to TRBJ2-3; D unclear. The V end lost 0 bases, the J end lost 2 bases, and 24 bases lay between the germline ends. Per the germline V gene, CDR1 is SGHTA and CDR2 is FQGTGA. The CDR3 covers 20 residues. As DNA, the CDR3 is TGTGCCAGCAGCTTAACCGTCCTAGTTGGGGTCCGACGTCACACAGATACGCAGTATTTT. Encoded protein: CASSLTVLVGVRRHTDTQYF.